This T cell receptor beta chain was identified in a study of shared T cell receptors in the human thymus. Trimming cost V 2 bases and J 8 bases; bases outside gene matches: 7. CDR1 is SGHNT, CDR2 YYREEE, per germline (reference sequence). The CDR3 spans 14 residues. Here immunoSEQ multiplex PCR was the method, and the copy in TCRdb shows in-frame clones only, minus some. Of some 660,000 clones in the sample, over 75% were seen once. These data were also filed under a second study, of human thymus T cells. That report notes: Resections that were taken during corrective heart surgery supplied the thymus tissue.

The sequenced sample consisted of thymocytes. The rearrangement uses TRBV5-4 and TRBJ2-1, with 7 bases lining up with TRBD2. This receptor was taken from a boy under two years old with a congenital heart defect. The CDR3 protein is CASSFSGSRHEQFF. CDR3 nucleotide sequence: TGTGCCAGCAGCTTTAGCGGGTCTAGGCATGAGCAGTTCTTC.